These 14 T cell receptor beta chains came from one sample sequenced in a study of T cells in Graves' hyperthyroidism and ophthalmopathy. RNA transcripts were the template for amplifying TCR beta CDR3 regions. HTBI primers were the set used in a first-round RT-PCR of the TCR CDR3. Using its own MiXCR run on the multiplex PCR reads, TCRdb lists one record per CDR3 protein. The sample lists about 180,000 distinct CDR3 sequences, around 15% occurring once. Sequenced material: blood. The receptors shown here come from a woman in her forties or fifties with Graves' hyperthyroidism.

This clonotype was seen repeatedly, ten times or more. The chain links TRBV29-1 to TRBJ1-1; 8 nucleotides align to TRBD1. The CDR3 covers 13 residues. Trimming cost V 7 bases and J 4 bases; bases outside gene matches: 8. In germline, CDR1 is SQVTM, CDR2 ANQGSEA. The CDR3 DNA reads TGCAGCGCGCCCCCAGGGGGCATCACTGAAGCTTTCTTT. Its translation is CSAPPGGITEAFF.

The gene calls are TRBV13 and TRBJ2-1; 9 nucleotides align to TRBD2. This CDR3 region has 15 residues. With V trimmed by 8 bases and J by 5 bases, 10 bases remained unmatched. Germline CDR1 and CDR2: PRHDT and FYEKMQ (reference sequence). The CDR3 spells CASREAGGRHNEQFF. Here the CDR3 DNA reads TGTGCCAGCCGCGAAGCGGGGGGCCGTCACAATGAGCAGTTCTTC.

V gene TRBV29-1 combines with J gene TRBJ1-1; D remains ambiguous. Deletions cut 4 bases from V and 11 bases from J, with 14 bases between. CDR1 is SQVTM, CDR2 ANQGSEA, per germline. This CDR3 spans 11 amino acids. The CDR3 loop is CSVVSVAEAFF. The CDR3 bases are TGCAGCGTTGTGTCTGTCGCGGAGGCTTTCTTT.

This clonotype was observed at least ten times. The rearrangement uses TRBV3-1 and TRBJ1-1; D possibly corresponds to TRBD1 (5 bases). The CDR3 length is 14 residues. V was trimmed by 1 base and J by 8 bases, leaving 14 bases between them. CDR1 is LGHDT and CDR2 is YNNKEL in the germline V gene (reference sequence). The CDR3 nucleotides are TGTGCCAGCAGCCAAGGGTCGACAGTCTCGGAAGCTTTCTTT. This codes for CASSQGSTVSEAFF.

This clonotype was seen at least ten times. This CDR3 reads CASSYTGAYEQYF. The CDR3 nucleotides read TGTGCCAGCAGTTACACGGGGGCCTACGAGCAGTACTTC. This chain links TRBV6-5 with TRBJ2-7; D perhaps matches TRBD2 (6 bases). CDR1 and CDR2 from the germline V gene are MNHEY and SVGAGI. The CDR3 is made up of 13 amino acids. Trimming left V 2 bases short and J 2 bases short, with 7 bases between.

This clonotype was observed at least ten times. The rearrangement joins TRBV5-1 to TRBJ2-1; the match to TRBD1 covers 9 bases. This CDR3 contains 15 residues. Germline V CDR1 and CDR2: SGHRS, YFSETQ. Losses at the gene ends were 4 bases for V and 4 bases for J; bases not matched to a gene: 6. CDR3 sequence: CASSRTGVGYNEQFF. CDR3 in DNA: TGCGCCAGCAGCCGGACAGGGGTGGGATACAATGAGCAGTTCTTC.

Ten or more counts support this clonotype. This chain joins TRBV20-1 and TRBJ2-1, with D tentatively TRBD1 (5 bases). The germline CDR1 and CDR2 sequences are DFQATT and SNEGSKA (reference sequence). V lost 2 bases, J lost 5 bases, and 19 bases lay in between. The CDR3 is 16 residues long. DNA for the CDR3: TGCAGTGCTAGATCAGCCCAGGGTATCGTTAACAATGAGCAGTTCTTC. The encoded protein is CSARSAQGIVNNEQFF.

This clonotype was seen ten or more times. The chain recombines TRBV18 with TRBJ1-2; D call uncertain. V shed 6 bases and J shed 2 bases, with 13 bases lying between them. Germline V gives CDR1 KGHSH, CDR2 LQKENI. The CDR3 is 14 amino acids. CDR3 protein: CASSRREVNYGYTF. In DNA form, the CDR3 reads TGTGCCAGCTCCCGTCGGGAGGTCAACTATGGCTACACCTTC.

Many counts were recorded for this clonotype. V usage is TRBV6-2 or TRBV6-3 and J usage is TRBJ1-1; D is unclear. The CDR3 is made up of 16 amino acids. Trimming pared 0 bases from V and 1 base from J, leaving 12 bases between. Germline assignment: CDR1 MNHEY and CDR2 SVGEGT. CDR3: CASSYSIRSTNTEAFF. CDR3 sequence (DNA): TGTGCCAGCAGTTACTCGATTAGGTCCACGAACACTGAAGCTTTCTTT.

This clonotype was detected many times. This rearrangement joins TRBV15 to TRBJ1-2, with D possibly matching TRBD1 (6 bases). This CDR3 contains 15 residues. From germline, CDR1 is LNHNV and CDR2 YYDKDF (reference sequence). The V and J ends lost 6 bases and 4 bases respectively, with 18 bases between them. The CDR3 sequence: CATSSGGAGVYGYTF. In DNA, the CDR3 is TGTGCCACCAGTTCAGGTGGAGCAGGGGTCTATGGCTACACCTTC.

The chain links TRBV4-1 to TRBJ1-1, with D possibly being TRBD1 (6 bases). Trimming pared 3 bases from V and 1 base from J, leaving 12 bases between. This CDR3 region has 15 residues. Germline V gene sequence: CDR1 MGHRA, CDR2 YSYEKL. Written as DNA, the CDR3 is TGCGCCAGCAGCCAGGGCGGGGGGGCGAACACTGAAGCTTTCTTT. Its translation: CASSQGGGANTEAFF.

In this sample, this clonotype turned up many times. The chain is built from TRBV9 and TRBJ1-1; no firm D call. V gave up 1 base and J gave up 5 bases, with 21 bases separating them. The CDR3 runs to 17 residues. In germline, CDR1 is SGDLS, CDR2 YYNGEE. The DNA of the CDR3 is TGTGCCAGCAGCGTAAGTAAGGAAGGTATTGGTAGTACTGAAGCTTTCTTT. It encodes CASSVSKEGIGSTEAFF. The complete variable domain, with remaining parts taken from reference TRBV9 and TRBJ1-1, reads DSGVTQTPKHLITATGQRVTLRCSPRSGDLSVYWYQQSLDQGLQFLIQYYNGEERAKGNILERFSAQQFPDLHSELNLSSLELGDSALYFCASSVSKEGIGSTEAFFGQGTRLTVV.

The chain couples TRBV10-3 to TRBJ1-4, with a weak D call TRBD1 (6 bases). In germline, CDR1 is ENHRY, CDR2 SYGVKD. Trimming took 10 bases from V and 1 from J, leaving 10 bases between them. This CDR3 comprises 13 residues. The CDR3 protein is CANSRGTNEKLFF. The CDR3 nucleotides are TGTGCCAACAGCAGGGGAACTAATGAAAAACTGTTTTTT.

The gene calls are TRBV20-1 and TRBJ2-2; D ambiguous. The V end was cut by 0 bases, the J end by 1 base, with 12 bases between. This CDR3 comprises 16 residues. The germline gives CDR1 DFQATT, CDR2 SNEGSKA (reference sequence). The CDR3 loop is CSARDVRRWNTGELFF. CDR3 DNA: TGCAGTGCTAGAGACGTACGACGGTGGAACACCGGGGAGCTGTTTTTT.